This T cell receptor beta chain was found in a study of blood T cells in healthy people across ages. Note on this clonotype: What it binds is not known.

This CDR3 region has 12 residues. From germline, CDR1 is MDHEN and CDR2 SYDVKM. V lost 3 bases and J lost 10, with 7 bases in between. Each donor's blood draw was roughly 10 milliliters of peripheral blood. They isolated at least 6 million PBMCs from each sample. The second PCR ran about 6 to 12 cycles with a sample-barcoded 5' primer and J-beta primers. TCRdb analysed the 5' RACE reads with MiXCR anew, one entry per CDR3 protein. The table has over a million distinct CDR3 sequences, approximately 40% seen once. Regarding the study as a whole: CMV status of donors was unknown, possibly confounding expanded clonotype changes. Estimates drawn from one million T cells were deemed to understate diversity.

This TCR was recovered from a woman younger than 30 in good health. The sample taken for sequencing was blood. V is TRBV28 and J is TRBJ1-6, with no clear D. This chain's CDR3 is CASSFGRSPLHF. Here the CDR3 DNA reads TGTGCCAGCAGTTTTGGGAGATCACCCCTCCACTTT.